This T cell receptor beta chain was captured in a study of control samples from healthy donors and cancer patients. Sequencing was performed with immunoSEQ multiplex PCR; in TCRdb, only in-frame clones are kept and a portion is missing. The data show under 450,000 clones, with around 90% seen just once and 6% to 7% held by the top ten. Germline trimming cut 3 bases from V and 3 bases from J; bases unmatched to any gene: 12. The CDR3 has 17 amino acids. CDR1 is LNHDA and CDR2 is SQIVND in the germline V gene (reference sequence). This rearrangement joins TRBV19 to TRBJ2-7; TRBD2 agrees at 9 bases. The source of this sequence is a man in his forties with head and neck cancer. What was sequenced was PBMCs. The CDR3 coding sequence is TGTGCCAGTAGTATGTTGGGTTGGCGGGAGGGCCTCTACGAGCAGTACTTC. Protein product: CASSMLGWREGLYEQYF.